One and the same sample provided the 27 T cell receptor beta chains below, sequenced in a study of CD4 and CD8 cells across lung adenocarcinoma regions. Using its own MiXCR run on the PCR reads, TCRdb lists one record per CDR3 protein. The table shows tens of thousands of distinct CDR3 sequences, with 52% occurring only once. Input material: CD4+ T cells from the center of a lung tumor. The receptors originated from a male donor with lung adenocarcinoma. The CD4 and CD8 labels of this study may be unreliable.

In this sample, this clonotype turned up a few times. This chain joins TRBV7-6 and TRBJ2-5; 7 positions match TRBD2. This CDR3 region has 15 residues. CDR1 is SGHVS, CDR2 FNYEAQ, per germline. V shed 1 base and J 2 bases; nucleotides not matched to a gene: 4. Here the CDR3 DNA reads TGTGCCAGCAGCTTAGTGGGGGGGGAGCAAGAGACCCAGTACTTC. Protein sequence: CASSLVGGEQETQYF.

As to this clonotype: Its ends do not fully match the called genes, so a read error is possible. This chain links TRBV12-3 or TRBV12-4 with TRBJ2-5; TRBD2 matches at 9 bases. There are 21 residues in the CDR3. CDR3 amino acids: CALRGCGRVGTGGRDQETQYF. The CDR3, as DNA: TGTGCCTTACGGGGCTGCGGGAGGGTGGGGACTGGGGGCCGTGACCAAGAGACCCAGTATTTC.

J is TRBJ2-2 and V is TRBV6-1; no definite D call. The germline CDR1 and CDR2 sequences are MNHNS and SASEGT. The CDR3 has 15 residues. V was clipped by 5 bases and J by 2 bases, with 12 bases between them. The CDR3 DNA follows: TGTGCCAGCAGTAGCGCTAGAATAAACACCGGGGAGCTGTTTTTT. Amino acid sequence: CASSSARINTGELFF.

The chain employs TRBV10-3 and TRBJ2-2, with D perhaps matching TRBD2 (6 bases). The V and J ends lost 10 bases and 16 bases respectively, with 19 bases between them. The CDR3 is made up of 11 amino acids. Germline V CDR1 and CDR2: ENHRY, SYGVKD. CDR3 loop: CATGRTDTQFF. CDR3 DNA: TGTGCCACTGGGAGGACCGATACGCAGTTTTTT.

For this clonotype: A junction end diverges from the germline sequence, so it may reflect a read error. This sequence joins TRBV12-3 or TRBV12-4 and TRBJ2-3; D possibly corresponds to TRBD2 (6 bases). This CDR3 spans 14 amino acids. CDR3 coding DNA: TGTGCGGGCGTCGGCGGGGCGCTGCAAGATACCCAGTACTTT. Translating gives CAGVGGALQDTQYF.

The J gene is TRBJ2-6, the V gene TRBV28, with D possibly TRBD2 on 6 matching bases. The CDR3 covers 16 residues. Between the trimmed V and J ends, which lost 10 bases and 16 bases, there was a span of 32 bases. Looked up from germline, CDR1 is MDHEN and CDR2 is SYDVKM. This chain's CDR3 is CATRRGESSGANELTF. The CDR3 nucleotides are TGTGCCACCAGGCGGGGTGAGAGCTCTGGGGCCAACGAGCTGACTTTC.

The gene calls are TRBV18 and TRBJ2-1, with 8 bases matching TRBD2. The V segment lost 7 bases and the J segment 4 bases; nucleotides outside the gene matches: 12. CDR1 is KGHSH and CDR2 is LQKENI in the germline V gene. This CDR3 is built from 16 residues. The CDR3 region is CASLRLAGHRYNEQFF. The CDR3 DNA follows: TGTGCCAGCTTACGATTAGCGGGACATAGATACAATGAGCAGTTCTTC. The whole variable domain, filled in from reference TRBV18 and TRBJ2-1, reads NAGVMQNPRHLVRRRGQEARLRCSPMKGHSHVYWYRQLPEEGLKFMVYLQKENIIDESGMPKERFSAEFPKEGPSILRIQQVVRGDSAAYFCASLRLAGHRYNEQFFGPGTRLTVL.

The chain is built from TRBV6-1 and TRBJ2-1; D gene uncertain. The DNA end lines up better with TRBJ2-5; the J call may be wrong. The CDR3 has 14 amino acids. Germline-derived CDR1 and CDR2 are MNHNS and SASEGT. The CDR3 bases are TGTGCCAGCAGTGTAGGGTCAGGCCAAGAGACCCAGTACTTC. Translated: CASSVGSGQETQYF.

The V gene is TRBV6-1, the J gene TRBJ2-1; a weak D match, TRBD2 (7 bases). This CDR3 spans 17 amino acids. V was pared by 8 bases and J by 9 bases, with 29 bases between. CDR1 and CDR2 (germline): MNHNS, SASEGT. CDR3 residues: CASLNELVGGGQGEQFF. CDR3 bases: TGTGCCAGCTTAAACGAACTAGTGGGGGGGGGCCAGGGTGAGCAGTTCTTC.

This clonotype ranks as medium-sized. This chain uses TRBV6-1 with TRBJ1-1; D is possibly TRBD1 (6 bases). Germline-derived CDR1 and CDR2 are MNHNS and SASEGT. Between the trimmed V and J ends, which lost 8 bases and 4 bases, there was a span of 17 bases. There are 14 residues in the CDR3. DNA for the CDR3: TGTGCCAGCTGGGCCAGGGGTCTTATCACTGAAGCTTTCTTT. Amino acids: CASWARGLITEAFF.

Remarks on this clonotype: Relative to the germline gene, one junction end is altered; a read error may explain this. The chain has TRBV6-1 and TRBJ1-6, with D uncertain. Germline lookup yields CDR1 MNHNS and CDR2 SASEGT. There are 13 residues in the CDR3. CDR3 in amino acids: CTSSEALKAPLHF. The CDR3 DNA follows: TGTACCAGCAGTGAGGCCCTAAAGGCACCCCTCCACTTT.

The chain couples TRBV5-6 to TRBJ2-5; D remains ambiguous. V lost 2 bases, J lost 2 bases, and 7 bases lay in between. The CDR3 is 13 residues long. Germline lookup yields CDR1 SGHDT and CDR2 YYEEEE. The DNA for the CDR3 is TGTGCCAGCAGCTTCGGCAGTCAAGAGACCCAGTACTTC. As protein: CASSFGSQETQYF.

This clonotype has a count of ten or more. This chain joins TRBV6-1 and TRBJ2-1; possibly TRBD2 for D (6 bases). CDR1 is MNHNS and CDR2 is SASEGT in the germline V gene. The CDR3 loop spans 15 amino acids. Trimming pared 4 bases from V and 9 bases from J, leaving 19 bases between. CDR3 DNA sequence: TGTGCCAGCAGTGGGGTAGGTAGCGGAGGTGGTGAGCAGTTCTTC. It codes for CASSGVGSGGGEQFF.

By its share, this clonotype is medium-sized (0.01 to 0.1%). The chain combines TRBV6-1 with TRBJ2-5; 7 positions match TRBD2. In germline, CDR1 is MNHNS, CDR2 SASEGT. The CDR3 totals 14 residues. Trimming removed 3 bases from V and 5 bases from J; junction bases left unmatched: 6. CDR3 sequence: CASSEGSGGETQYF. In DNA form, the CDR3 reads TGTGCCAGCAGTGAGGGCTCCGGGGGGGAGACCCAGTACTTC.

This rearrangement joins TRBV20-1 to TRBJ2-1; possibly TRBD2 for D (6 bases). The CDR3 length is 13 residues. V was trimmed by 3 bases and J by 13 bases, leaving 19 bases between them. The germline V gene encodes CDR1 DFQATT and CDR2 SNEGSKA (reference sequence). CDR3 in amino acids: CSASSESGVAQFF. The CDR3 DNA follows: TGCAGTGCTAGTTCTGAGTCGGGAGTTGCTCAGTTCTTC.

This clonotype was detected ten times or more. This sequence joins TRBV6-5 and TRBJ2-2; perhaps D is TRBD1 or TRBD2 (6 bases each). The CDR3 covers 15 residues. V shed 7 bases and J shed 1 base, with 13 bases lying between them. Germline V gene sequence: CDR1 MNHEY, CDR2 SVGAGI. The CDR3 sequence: CASTRGRVNTGELFF. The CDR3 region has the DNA TGTGCCAGCACCCGGGGGCGCGTGAACACCGGGGAGCTGTTTTTT.

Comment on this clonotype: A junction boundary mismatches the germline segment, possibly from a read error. The DNA of the CDR3 is TGTGCCCCCTGGCAGCGGGAGGCGAACACCGGGGCGCTGTATTTT. Translated, it gives CAPWQREANTGALYF. The chain links TRBV10-3 to TRBJ2-2; 9 bases are shared with TRBD2. The CDR3 length is 15 residues. The germline gives CDR1 ENHRY, CDR2 SYGVKD.

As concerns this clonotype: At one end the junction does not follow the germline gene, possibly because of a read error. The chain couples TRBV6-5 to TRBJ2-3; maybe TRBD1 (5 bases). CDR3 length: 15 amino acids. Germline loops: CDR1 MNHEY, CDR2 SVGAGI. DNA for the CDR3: TGTGCCAGCAGACTCCAGTCTGTAAGCACAGGTACGCAGTTTTTT. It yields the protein CASRLQSVSTGTQFF.

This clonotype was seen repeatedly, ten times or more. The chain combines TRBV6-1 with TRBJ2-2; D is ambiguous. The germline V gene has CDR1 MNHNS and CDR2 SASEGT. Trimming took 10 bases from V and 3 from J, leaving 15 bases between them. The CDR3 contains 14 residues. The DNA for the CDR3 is TGTGCCACCCAGTCGCCGTTATACACCGGGGAGCTGTTTTTT. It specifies CATQSPLYTGELFF.

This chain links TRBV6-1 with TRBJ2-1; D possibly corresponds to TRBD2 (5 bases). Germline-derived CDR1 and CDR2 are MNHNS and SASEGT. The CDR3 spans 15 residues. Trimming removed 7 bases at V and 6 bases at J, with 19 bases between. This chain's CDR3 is CASTRSPGSINEQFF. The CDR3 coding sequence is TGTGCCAGCACCCGCAGCCCGGGGTCGATCAATGAGCAGTTCTTC.

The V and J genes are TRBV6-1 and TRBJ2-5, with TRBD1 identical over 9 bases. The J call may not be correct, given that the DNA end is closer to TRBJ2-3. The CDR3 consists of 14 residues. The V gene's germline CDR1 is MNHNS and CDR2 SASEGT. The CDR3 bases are TGTGCCAGCAGTGAGGGACAGGGCGGAGATACGCAGTATTTT. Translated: CASSEGQGGDTQYF.

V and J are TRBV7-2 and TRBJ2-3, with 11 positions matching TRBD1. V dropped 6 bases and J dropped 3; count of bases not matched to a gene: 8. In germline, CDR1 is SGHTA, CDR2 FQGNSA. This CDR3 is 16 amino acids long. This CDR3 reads CASRPDRGRGTDTQYF. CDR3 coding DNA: TGTGCCAGCAGACCGGACAGGGGGCGAGGGACAGATACGCAGTATTTT.

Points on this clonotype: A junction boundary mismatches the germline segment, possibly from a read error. CDR3 residues: CGSRGGRAKNDQYF. The CDR3 nucleotides are TGTGGCAGCAGGGGGGGGAGAGCCAAAAATGATCAGTACTTC. This chain joins TRBV6-1 and TRBJ2-4; D is tentatively TRBD1 or TRBD2 (7 bases each). Germline V gene lookup returns CDR1 MNHNS and CDR2 SASEGT. The CDR3 runs 14 residues.

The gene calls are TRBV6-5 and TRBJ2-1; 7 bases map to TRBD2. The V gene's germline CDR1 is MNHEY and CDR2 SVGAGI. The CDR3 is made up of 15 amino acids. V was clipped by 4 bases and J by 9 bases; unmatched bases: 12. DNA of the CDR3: TGTGCCAGCAGTTCCCCGGGGGGAGTTGGGCGTGAGCAGTTCTTC. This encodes CASSSPGGVGREQFF.

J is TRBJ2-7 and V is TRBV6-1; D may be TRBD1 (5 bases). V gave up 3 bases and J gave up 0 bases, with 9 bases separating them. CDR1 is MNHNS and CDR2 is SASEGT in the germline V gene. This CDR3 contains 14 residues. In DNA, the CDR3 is TGTGCCAGCAGTGAGAGCCAGGGCTCCTACGAGCAGTACTTC. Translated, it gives CASSESQGSYEQYF.

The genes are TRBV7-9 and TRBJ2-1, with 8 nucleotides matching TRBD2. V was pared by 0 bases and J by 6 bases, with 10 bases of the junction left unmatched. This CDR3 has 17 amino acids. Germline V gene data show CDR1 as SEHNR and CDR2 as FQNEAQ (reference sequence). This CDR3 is CASSLAQVRSGSNEQFF. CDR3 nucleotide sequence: TGTGCCAGCAGCTTAGCGCAGGTACGGAGCGGGAGCAATGAGCAGTTCTTC.

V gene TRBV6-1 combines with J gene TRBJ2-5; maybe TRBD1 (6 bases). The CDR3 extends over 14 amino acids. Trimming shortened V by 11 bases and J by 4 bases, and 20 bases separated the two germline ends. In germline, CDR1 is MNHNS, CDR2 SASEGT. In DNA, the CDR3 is TGTGCCGGCCGTGGGGGCCGTAGCCCAGAGACCCAGTACTTC. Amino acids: CAGRGGRSPETQYF.